This TCR beta chain is drawn from a study of T cells in Graves' hyperthyroidism and ophthalmopathy. Study results and limitations: Ophthalmopathy onset followed model prediction by a median roughly 6 months. Most thyroid-expanded clonotypes above 0.001 were also found in blood.

This clonotype was detected ten times or more. Its specificity is unknown. The germline V gene has CDR1 LGHNT and CDR2 FRNRAP. The V end lost 9 bases, the J end lost 5 bases, and 28 bases lay between the germline ends. CDR3 size: 18 residues. What was amplified from RNA transcripts were TCR beta CDR3 regions. When the TCR CDR3 underwent first-round RT-PCR, the HTBI primer set was used. One entry per CDR3 protein results from TCRdb running MiXCR on the multiplex PCR reads. The sample consists of hundreds of thousands of distinct CDR3 sequences, over 12% of them appearing once. The chain joins TRBV12-5 to TRBJ2-2; D is perhaps TRBD1 (6 bases). The sequenced sample was blood. The TCR originated in a woman aged 40 to 50 with Graves' ophthalmopathy. The CDR3 loop reads CARRAPGRHRVRTGELFF. Written as DNA, the CDR3 is TGTGCTAGAAGAGCCCCCGGTAGACACAGGGTGCGGACCGGGGAGCTGTTTTTT.